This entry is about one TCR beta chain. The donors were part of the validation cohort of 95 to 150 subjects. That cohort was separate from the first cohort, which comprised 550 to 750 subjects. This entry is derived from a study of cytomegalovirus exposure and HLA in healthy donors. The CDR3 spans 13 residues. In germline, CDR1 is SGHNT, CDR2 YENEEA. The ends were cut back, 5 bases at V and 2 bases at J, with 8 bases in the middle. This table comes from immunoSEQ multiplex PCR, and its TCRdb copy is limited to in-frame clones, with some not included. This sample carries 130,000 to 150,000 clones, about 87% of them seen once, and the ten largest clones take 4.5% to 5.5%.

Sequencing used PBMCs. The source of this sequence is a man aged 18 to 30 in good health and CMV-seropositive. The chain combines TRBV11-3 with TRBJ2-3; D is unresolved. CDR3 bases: TGTGCCAGCAGCCTACGACTCACAGATACGCAGTATTTT. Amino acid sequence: CASSLRLTDTQYF.